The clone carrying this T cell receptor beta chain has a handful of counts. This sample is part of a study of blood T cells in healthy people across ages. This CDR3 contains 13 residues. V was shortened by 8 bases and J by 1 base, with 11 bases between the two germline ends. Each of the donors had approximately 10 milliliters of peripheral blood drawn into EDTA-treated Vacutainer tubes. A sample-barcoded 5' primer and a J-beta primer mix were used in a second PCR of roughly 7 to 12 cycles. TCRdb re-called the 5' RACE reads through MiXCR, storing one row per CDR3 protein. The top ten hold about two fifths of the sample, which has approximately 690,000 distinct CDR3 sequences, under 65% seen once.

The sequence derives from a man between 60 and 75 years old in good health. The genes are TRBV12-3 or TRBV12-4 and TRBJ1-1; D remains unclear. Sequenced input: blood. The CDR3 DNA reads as TGTGCCAGCCAACAAAGGTGGAACACTGAAGCTTTCTTT. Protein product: CASQQRWNTEAFF.